This is a list of T cell receptor beta chains from one sample in a study of blood T cell repertoires in COVID-19. The repertoire was sequenced with immunoSEQ multiplex PCR; TCRdb's copy has only in-frame clones and lacks some. The data contain 110,000 or so clones, 85% of them singletons. Material for sequencing was peripheral blood. The origin of the receptors is a human donor in a cohort sampled during active COVID-19. The CDR3 runs from the conserved cysteine through the conserved F or W.

TRBV7-3	TRBJ2-1	CASSLMGGSSYNEQFF
TRBV6-2/TRBV6-3	TRBJ1-5	CASSLQYNQPQHF
TRBV9	TRBJ1-6	CASSPLQGQGTSPLHF
TRBV2	TRBJ2-6	CASSDGGRGANVLTF
TRBV7-6	TRBJ2-7	CASSLRGGSLYEQYF
TRBV19	TRBJ1-2	CASMGTTAYGYTF
TRBV4-1	TRBJ1-1	CASSARGSGTEAFF
TRBV27	TRBJ1-1	CASSLAGGTEAFF
TRBV10-3	TRBJ1-1	CAISSGTGLIMNTEAFF
TRBV5-1	TRBJ2-5	CASSTWTGGAKETQYF
TRBV19	TRBJ2-7	CASSPPGVADYEQYF
TRBV5-4	TRBJ1-6	CASSLEGVNSPLHF
TRBV5-1	TRBJ2-3	CASSFAAAVSDTQYF
TRBV6-2/TRBV6-3	TRBJ2-1	CASSYSGRGDTDEQFF
TRBV7-2	TRBJ1-1	CASSLTGQGSLTFF
TRBV5-4	TRBJ1-2	CASRAGSEANYGYTF